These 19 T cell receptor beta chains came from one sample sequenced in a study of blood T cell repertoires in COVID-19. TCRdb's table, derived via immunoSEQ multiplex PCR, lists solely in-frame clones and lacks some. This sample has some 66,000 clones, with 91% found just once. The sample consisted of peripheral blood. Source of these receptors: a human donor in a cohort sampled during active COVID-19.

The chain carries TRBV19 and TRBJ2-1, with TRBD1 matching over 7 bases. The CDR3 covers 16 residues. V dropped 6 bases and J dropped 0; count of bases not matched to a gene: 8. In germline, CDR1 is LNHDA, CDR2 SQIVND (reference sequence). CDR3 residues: CASSRGTPSSYNEQFF. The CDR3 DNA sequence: TGTGCCAGTAGCAGGGGGACCCCTAGCTCCTACAATGAGCAGTTCTTC.

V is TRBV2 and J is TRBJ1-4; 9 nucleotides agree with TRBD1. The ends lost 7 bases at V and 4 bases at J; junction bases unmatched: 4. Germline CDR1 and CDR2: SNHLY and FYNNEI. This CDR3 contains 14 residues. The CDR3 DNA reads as TGTGCCAGCACTAGGGACAGGGTTAATGAAAAACTGTTTTTT. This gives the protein CASTRDRVNEKLFF.

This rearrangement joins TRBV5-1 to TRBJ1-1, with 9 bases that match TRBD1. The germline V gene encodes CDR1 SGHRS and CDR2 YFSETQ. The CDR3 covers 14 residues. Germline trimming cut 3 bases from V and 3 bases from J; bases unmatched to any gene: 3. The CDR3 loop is CASSWTGDDTEAFF. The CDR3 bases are TGCGCCAGCAGCTGGACAGGGGATGACACTGAAGCTTTCTTT.

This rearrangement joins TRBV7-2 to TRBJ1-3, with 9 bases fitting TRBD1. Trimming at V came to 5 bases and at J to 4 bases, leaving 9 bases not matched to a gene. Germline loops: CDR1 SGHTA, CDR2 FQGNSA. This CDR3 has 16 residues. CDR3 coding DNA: TGTGCCAGCAGCCTTCAGACCGGGACAGGGGGAAACACCATATATTTT. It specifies CASSLQTGTGGNTIYF.

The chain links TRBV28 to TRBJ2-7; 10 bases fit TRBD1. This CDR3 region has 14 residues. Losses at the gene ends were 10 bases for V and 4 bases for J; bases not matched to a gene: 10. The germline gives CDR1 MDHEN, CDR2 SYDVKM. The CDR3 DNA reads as TGTGCCACCGCACCAGGGACAGGGGATTACGAGCAGTACTTC. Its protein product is CATAPGTGDYEQYF.

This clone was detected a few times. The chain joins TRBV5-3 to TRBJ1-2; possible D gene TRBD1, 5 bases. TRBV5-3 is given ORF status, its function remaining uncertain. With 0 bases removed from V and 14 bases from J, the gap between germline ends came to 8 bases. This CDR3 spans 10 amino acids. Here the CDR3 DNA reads TGTGCCAGAAGCTTGGCCCCAGGGACCTTC. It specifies CARSLAPGTF.

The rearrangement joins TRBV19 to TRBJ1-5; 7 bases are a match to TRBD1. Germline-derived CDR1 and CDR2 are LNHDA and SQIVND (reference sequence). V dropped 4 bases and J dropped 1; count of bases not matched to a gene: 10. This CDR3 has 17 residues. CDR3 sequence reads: CASSTTGVGVSNQPQHF. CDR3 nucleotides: TGTGCCAGTAGTACCACAGGGGTTGGGGTCAGCAATCAGCCCCAGCATTTT.

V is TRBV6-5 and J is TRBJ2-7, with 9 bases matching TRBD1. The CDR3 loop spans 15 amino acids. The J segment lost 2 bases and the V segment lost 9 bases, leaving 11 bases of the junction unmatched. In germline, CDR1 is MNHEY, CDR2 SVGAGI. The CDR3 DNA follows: TGTGCCAGACGGAGGAAGGACAGGGGTACCTACGAGCAGTACTTC. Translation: CARRRKDRGTYEQYF.

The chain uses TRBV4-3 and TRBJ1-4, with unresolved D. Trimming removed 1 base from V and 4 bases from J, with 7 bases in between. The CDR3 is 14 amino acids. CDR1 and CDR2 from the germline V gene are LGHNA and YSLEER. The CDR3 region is CASSQGSDNEKLFF. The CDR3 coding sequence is TGCGCCAGCAGCCAAGGGTCAGATAATGAAAAACTGTTTTTT.

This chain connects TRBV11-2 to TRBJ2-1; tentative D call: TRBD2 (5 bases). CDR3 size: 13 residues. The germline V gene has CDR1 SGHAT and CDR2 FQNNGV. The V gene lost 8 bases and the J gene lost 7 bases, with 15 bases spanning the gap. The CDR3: CASRLAGLNEQFF. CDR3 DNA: TGTGCCAGCCGATTGGCGGGCCTAAATGAGCAGTTCTTC.

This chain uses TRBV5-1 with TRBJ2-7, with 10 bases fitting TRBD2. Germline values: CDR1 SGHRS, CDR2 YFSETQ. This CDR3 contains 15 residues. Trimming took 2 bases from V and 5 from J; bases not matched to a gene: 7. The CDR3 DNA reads TGCGCCAGCAGCTTAGTAGCGGGGGGAGTTAACGAGCAGTACTTC. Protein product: CASSLVAGGVNEQYF.

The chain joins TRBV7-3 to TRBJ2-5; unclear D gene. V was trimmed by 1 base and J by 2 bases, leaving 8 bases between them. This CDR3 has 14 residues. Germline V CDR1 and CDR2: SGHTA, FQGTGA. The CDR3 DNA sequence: TGTGCCAGCAGCTTAAGGTTACAGCAAGAGACCCAGTACTTC. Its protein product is CASSLRLQQETQYF.

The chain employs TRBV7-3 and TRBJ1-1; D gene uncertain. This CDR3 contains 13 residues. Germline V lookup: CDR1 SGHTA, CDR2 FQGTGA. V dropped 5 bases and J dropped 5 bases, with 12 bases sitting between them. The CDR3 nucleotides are TGTGCCAGCAGCCCCCTCGGGAGGACTGAAGCTTTCTTT. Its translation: CASSPLGRTEAFF.

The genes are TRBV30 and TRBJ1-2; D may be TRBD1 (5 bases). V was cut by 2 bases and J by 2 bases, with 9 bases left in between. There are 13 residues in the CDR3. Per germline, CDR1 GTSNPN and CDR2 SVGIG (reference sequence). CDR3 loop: CAWSHRKNYGYTF. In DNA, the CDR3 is TGTGCCTGGAGTCACAGGAAAAACTATGGCTACACCTTC.

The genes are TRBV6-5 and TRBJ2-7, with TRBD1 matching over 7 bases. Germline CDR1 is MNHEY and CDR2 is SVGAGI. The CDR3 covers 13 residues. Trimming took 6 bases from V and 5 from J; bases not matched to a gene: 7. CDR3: CASRKTGLNEQYF. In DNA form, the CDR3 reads TGTGCCAGCAGAAAGACAGGGTTGAACGAGCAGTACTTC.

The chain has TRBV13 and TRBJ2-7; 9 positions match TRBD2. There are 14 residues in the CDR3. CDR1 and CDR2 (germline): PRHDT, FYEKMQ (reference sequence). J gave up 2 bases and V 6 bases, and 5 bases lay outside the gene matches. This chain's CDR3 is CASRMTSGPYEQYF. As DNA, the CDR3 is TGTGCCAGCAGGATGACTAGCGGCCCCTACGAGCAGTACTTC. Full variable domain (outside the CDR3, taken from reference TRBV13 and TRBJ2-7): AAGVIQSPRHLIKEKRETATLKCYPIPRHDTVYWYQQGPGQDPQFLISFYEKMQSDKGSIPDRFSAQQFSDYHSELNMSSLELGDSALYFCASRMTSGPYEQYFGPGTRLTVT.

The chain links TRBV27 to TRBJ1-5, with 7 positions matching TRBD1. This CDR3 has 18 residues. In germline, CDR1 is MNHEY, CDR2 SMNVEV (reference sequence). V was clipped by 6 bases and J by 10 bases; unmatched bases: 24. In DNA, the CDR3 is TGTGCCAGCAGCCGGACACTCGCATCCCCCGGACAGGACCAACCCCAGCATTTT. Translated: CASSRTLASPGQDQPQHF.

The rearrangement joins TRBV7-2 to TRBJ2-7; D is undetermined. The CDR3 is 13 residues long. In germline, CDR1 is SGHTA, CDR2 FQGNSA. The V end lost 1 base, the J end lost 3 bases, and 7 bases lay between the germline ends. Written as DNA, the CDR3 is TGTGCCAGCAGCTTAGTACAGAACTACGAGCAGTACTTC. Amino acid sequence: CASSLVQNYEQYF.

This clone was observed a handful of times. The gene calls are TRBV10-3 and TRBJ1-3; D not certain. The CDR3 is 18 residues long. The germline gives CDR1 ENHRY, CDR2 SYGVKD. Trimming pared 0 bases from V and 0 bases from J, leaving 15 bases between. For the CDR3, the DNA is TGTGCCATCAGTGAGTCGGCTACCCCGGGGAGCTCTGGAAACACCATATATTTT. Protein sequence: CAISESATPGSSGNTIYF.